One sample yielded the 22 T cell receptor beta chains listed below, sequenced in a study of molecular identifiers for immune sequencing clone quantification. TCRdb re-analysed the PCR reads in MiXCR, keeping a single row per CDR3 protein. This table holds some 100,000 distinct CDR3 sequences, roughly a third found once. Sequencing input: naive CD8+ T cells from blood, with Jurkat cell RNA spiked in. Subset in this sample: FACS-sorted CD8+CD4-CCR7+CD45RA+ naive T cells. The source of these receptors is a human donor in good health. Some libraries in this study had Jurkat cell RNA spiked in.

With respect to this clonotype: Since a much larger clone is just one base distant, this may be a read error. The conserved phenylalanine or tryptophan normally closing the CDR3 is absent here, so this likely arose from a read error. The rearrangement uses TRBV25-1 and TRBJ1-4; 7 bases align to TRBD1. CDR3 size: 15 residues. Trimming at V came to 1 base and at J to 8 bases, leaving 7 bases not matched to a gene. Per the germline V gene, CDR1 is MGHDK and CDR2 is SYGVNS. For the CDR3, the DNA is TGTGCCAGCAGTGAATCCGGGACAGTGGGAGAAAAACTGTTTCTT. Translated, it gives CASSESGTVGEKLFL.

Turning to this clonotype: A clone one base away is much larger, so this may be a read error. This sequence joins TRBV7-8 and TRBJ2-4; unclear D gene. Germline CDR1 is SGHVS and CDR2 is FQNEAQ. The CDR3 has 12 residues. V was clipped by 8 bases and J by 4 bases, with 9 bases between them. CDR3 DNA sequence: TGTGCCAGCGTCAGGATTAAAAACATTCAGTACTTC. This gives the protein CASVRIKNIQYF.

The gene calls are TRBV5-6 and TRBJ1-4; D ambiguous. Trimming took off 2 bases at V and 15 bases at J, with 11 bases between the two ends. Germline CDR1 is SGHDT and CDR2 is YYEEEE. CDR3 length: 11 residues. CDR3 in amino acids: CASSFGEVMFF. DNA of the CDR3: TGTGCCAGCAGCTTTGGGGAAGTAATGTTTTTT.

The chain links TRBV9 to TRBJ1-1, with D maybe TRBD1 (6 bases). V shed 4 bases and J shed 5 bases, with 21 bases lying between them. Germline V CDR1 and CDR2: SGDLS, YYNGEE. The CDR3 extends over 16 amino acids. The CDR3 loop reads CASSPGGAGSGTEAFF. In nucleotides, the CDR3 is TGTGCCAGCAGCCCCGGGGGGGCGGGTTCAGGGACTGAAGCTTTCTTT.

This clonotype appeared many times. J is TRBJ2-2 and V is TRBV7-2, with unresolved D. This CDR3 region has 14 residues. From germline, CDR1 is SGHTA and CDR2 FQGNSA. V lost 1 base and J 1 base, leaving 4 bases between the germline ends. The CDR3 reads CASSLGQNTGELFF. CDR3 in DNA: TGTGCCAGCAGCTTAGGGCAGAACACCGGGGAGCTGTTTTTT.

The rearrangement joins TRBV7-9 to TRBJ2-7; unclear D gene. The V end lost 0 bases, the J end lost 5 bases, and 14 bases lay between the germline ends. The CDR3 length is 15 residues. Germline CDR1 and CDR2: SEHNR and FQNEAQ (reference sequence). This CDR3 reads CASSLASLSTHEQYF. CDR3 nucleotides: TGTGCCAGCAGCTTAGCTTCCCTGAGCACCCACGAGCAGTACTTC.

This rearrangement joins TRBV20-1 to TRBJ1-1; no definite D call. V lost 2 bases and J lost 1, with 11 bases in between. The CDR3 has 14 residues. Germline lookup yields CDR1 DFQATT and CDR2 SNEGSKA (reference sequence). DNA for the CDR3: TGCAGTGCTAGACAGTTTGGTTCGAACACTGAAGCTTTCTTT. Its protein is CSARQFGSNTEAFF.

A note on this clonotype: A clone one base away is much larger, so this may be a read error. The chain is built from TRBV29-1 and TRBJ2-5, with a possible D match to TRBD1 (6 bases). The V gene lost 4 bases and the J gene lost 1 base, with 16 bases spanning the gap. This CDR3 comprises 15 residues. Germline V CDR1 and CDR2: SQVTM, ANQGSEA. The CDR3 nucleotides are TGCAGCGTTGGAGACAGGCCAGAACCCCAAGAGACCCAGTACTTC. Its translation: CSVGDRPEPQETQYF.

Many counts were recorded for this clonotype. This chain joins TRBV7-9 and TRBJ2-7; 9 bases line up with TRBD1. The CDR3 extends over 13 amino acids. Trimming at V came to 5 bases and at J to 5 bases, leaving 4 bases not matched to a gene. CDR1 and CDR2 from the germline V gene are SEHNR and FQNEAQ (reference sequence). This chain's CDR3 is CASSQGQGHEQYF. The CDR3 DNA follows: TGTGCCAGCAGCCAAGGACAGGGGCACGAGCAGTACTTC.

V and J are TRBV28 and TRBJ1-5; no firm D call. Germline CDR1 and CDR2: MDHEN and SYDVKM. V lost 8 bases and J 5 bases, leaving 13 bases between the germline ends. The CDR3 extends over 13 amino acids. CDR3 sequence: CASAKLGYQPQHF. The CDR3 coding sequence is TGTGCCAGCGCTAAGCTGGGGTATCAGCCCCAGCATTTT.

At least ten counts were recorded for this clonotype. The chain combines TRBV7-6 with TRBJ1-5, with D unclear. CDR1 is SGHVS, CDR2 FNYEAQ, per germline. V was clipped by 1 base and J by 1 base, with 8 bases between them. The CDR3 is 15 residues long. This CDR3 is CASSLVPASNQPQHF. The CDR3 nucleotides read TGTGCCAGCAGCTTAGTCCCAGCGAGCAATCAGCCCCAGCATTTT.

This clonotype was picked up many times. The chain employs TRBV28 and TRBJ2-3; 9 nucleotides line up with TRBD1. The germline V gene has CDR1 MDHEN and CDR2 SYDVKM. Trimming cost V 4 bases and J 6 bases; bases outside gene matches: 8. This CDR3 contains 15 residues. The CDR3 DNA reads as TGTGCCAGCAGTTCCTGGGACAGGGCAAGGGATACGCAGTATTTT. It specifies CASSSWDRARDTQYF.

In this sample, this clonotype turned up many times. The rearrangement joins TRBV7-2 to TRBJ2-3, with 10 bases fitting TRBD2. Germline CDR1 reads SGHTA; CDR2 reads FQGNSA. The CDR3 runs 15 residues. With V trimmed by 8 bases and J by 4 bases, 9 bases remained unmatched. This CDR3 is CASLWTSGSSDTQYF. CDR3 coding DNA: TGTGCCAGCCTGTGGACTAGCGGTTCGTCAGATACGCAGTATTTT.

This clonotype was seen a handful of times. The rearrangement links TRBV6-6 to TRBJ1-1; D unresolved. The CDR3 sequence is 11 residues long. V shed 5 bases and J shed 10 bases, with 11 bases lying between them. Germline V lookup: CDR1 MNHNY, CDR2 SVGAGI (reference sequence). The CDR3 is CASSISLAAFF. CDR3 DNA sequence: TGTGCCAGCAGTATTAGCCTAGCAGCTTTCTTT.

This clonotype was counted a few times. The V gene is TRBV28, the J gene TRBJ2-1; 12 bases agree with TRBD2. Germline V gives CDR1 MDHEN, CDR2 SYDVKM. Trimming removed 6 bases from V and 4 bases from J; junction bases left unmatched: 19. The CDR3 is made up of 20 amino acids. DNA for the CDR3: TGTGCCAGCAGGGGACTAGCGGGTCCCGATCCGGGGGGGGTTTACAATGAGCAGTTCTTC. Its protein product is CASRGLAGPDPGGVYNEQFF.

V and J are TRBV5-6 and TRBJ2-5, with D perhaps given as TRBD1 or TRBD2 (5 bases each). V was cut by 6 bases and J by 4 bases, with 16 bases left in between. The germline gives CDR1 SGHDT, CDR2 YYEEEE. The CDR3 length is 14 residues. CDR3 sequence: CASTTGTPGETQYF. As DNA, the CDR3 is TGTGCCAGCACCACCGGGACCCCTGGAGAGACCCAGTACTTC. Variable domain in full (rest from reference TRBV5-6 and TRBJ2-5): DAGVTQSPTHLIKTRGQQVTLRCSPKSGHDTVSWYQQALGQGPQFIFQYYEEEERQRGNFPDRFSGHQFPNYSSELNVNALLLGDSALYLCASTTGTPGETQYFGPGTRLLVL.

As concerns this clonotype: A junction boundary mismatches the germline segment, possibly from a read error. The genes are TRBV7-8 and TRBJ1-4, with no clear D. CDR3 length: 18 amino acids. The V gene's germline CDR1 is SGHVS and CDR2 FQNEAQ. CDR3 amino acids: CASSLSGSSYATNGKLFF. For the CDR3, the DNA is TGTGCCAGCAGCTTATCCGGCAGCTCTTATGCAACTAATGGAAAACTGTTTTTT.

This clonotype appeared a few times. One junction end disagrees with the germline gene, perhaps due to a read error. The J gene is TRBJ2-3, the V gene TRBV5-6; D call uncertain. CDR1 is SGHDT and CDR2 is YYEEEE in the germline V gene. This CDR3 is 13 amino acids long. The CDR3 DNA reads as TGTGCCAGCGGCTTGGTCGATCAAGATACGCAGTATTTT. Protein: CASGLVDQDTQYF.

This clonotype has a single count. Just one base apart from a much larger clone, this may be a read error. This chain joins TRBV7-2 and TRBJ1-4; no clear D gene. CDR3 size: 12 residues. CDR1 is SGHTA and CDR2 is FQGNSA in the germline V gene. The CDR3 DNA reads TGTGCCAGCAGCTTCACGGGTGAAAAACTGTCTTTT. This encodes CASSFTGEKLSF.

Note on this clonotype: This sequence may be a read error, since a much larger clone differs from it by one base. The rearrangement joins TRBV7-9 to TRBJ2-4, with TRBD1 matching over 7 bases. Per the germline V gene, CDR1 is SEHNR and CDR2 is FQNEAQ (reference sequence). The CDR3 loop spans 15 amino acids. The trim removed 4 bases at V and 2 bases at J, leaving 5 bases unmatched. In nucleotides, the CDR3 is TGTGCCAGCAGCTCGACAGGGATTTCCAAAAACATTCAGTACTTC. Translating it yields CASSSTGISKNIQYF.

V is TRBV29-1 and J is TRBJ2-7, with TRBD2 as a possible D gene (5 bases). The CDR3 consists of 13 residues. V dropped 5 bases and J dropped 3 bases, with 14 bases sitting between them. CDR1 SQVTM and CDR2 ANQGSEA come from the germline V gene. CDR3 DNA sequence: TGCAGCGTTACCGGTAGGGAGAGCTACGAGCAGTACTTC. Encoded protein: CSVTGRESYEQYF.

Only a few counts were recorded for this clonotype. The rearrangement joins TRBV2 to TRBJ2-7; the match to TRBD2 covers 13 bases. V lost 8 bases and J lost 4; bases outside the gene matches: 5. The CDR3 has 14 amino acids. The germline V gene has CDR1 SNHLY and CDR2 FYNNEI. This CDR3 reads CASGLAGALYEQYF. The CDR3 DNA reads TGTGCCAGCGGACTAGCGGGAGCCCTATACGAGCAGTACTTC.